Presented here are 9 T cell receptor beta chains from one specimen sequenced in a study of early T cells in non-severe SARS-CoV-2 infection. TCRdb analysed the 5' RACE reads with MiXCR anew, one entry per CDR3 protein. Found here are some 64,000 distinct CDR3 sequences, 9.5% to 14% of them singletons; the top ten hold 1.7%. Sequenced input: whole blood. The receptors stem from an adult who was a healthcare worker with PCR-confirmed SARS-CoV-2 infection or an uninfected control (not recorded which).

This clonotype was observed many times. J is TRBJ2-3 and V is TRBV11-2, with 11 bases matching TRBD1. Trimming removed 5 bases from V and 2 bases from J; junction bases left unmatched: 6. There are 16 residues in the CDR3. Germline values: CDR1 SGHAT, CDR2 FQNNGV. CDR3 coding DNA: TGTGCCAGCAGCCCGCGGACAGGGGGCTCCACAGATACGCAGTATTTT. Protein product: CASSPRTGGSTDTQYF.

The V gene is TRBV12-3 or TRBV12-4, the J gene TRBJ1-2, with 7 positions matching TRBD1. The CDR3 has 13 amino acids. V lost 5 bases, J lost 7 bases, and 7 bases stayed unmatched. CDR3 coding DNA: TGTGCCAGCAGTCACGGGACAGTAGTTGGCTACACCTTC. Amino acids: CASSHGTVVGYTF.

This chain links TRBV7-3 with TRBJ2-1; no clear D. Trimming shortened V by 1 base and J by 6 bases, and 10 bases separated the two germline ends. The germline V gene has CDR1 SGHTA and CDR2 FQGTGA. The CDR3 runs to 14 residues. The CDR3 protein is CASSLIPGLNEQFF. CDR3 coding DNA: TGTGCCAGCAGCTTAATTCCGGGCCTCAATGAGCAGTTCTTC.

This clonotype was observed a handful of times. The chain couples TRBV5-4 to TRBJ2-3; D is unclear. Trimming removed 0 bases from V and 2 bases from J, with 7 bases in between. This CDR3 contains 14 residues. Germline V gives CDR1 SGHNT, CDR2 YYREEE (reference sequence). The CDR3 reads CASSLGRNTDTQYF. The CDR3 bases are TGTGCCAGCAGCTTGGGCAGAAACACAGATACGCAGTATTTT. Filled out from reference TRBV5-4 and TRBJ2-3, the complete variable domain reads ETGVTQSPTHLIKTRGQQVTLRCSSQSGHNTVSWYQQALGQGPQFIFQYYREEENGRGNFPPRFSGLQFPNYSSELNVNALELDDSALYLCASSLGRNTDTQYFGPGTRLTVL.

In this sample, this clonotype turned up many times. The V call is TRBV13, the J call TRBJ2-7, with a weak D call TRBD2 (6 bases). The CDR3 spans 15 residues. V gave up 3 bases and J gave up 6 bases, with 18 bases separating them. Per germline, CDR1 PRHDT and CDR2 FYEKMQ (reference sequence). CDR3 sequence (DNA): TGTGCCAGCAGCTTGTACCGGGTTGGCGGGGCCGAGCAGTACTTC. Residues: CASSLYRVGGAEQYF.

This clonotype was counted many times. This chain links TRBV7-8 with TRBJ2-1, with D perhaps assigned TRBD1 or TRBD2 (5 bases each). The length of the CDR3 is 13 residues. Germline loops: CDR1 SGHVS, CDR2 FQNEAQ. V lost 11 bases and J 6 bases, leaving 17 bases between the germline ends. The CDR3 nucleotides are TGTGCCTCCAGAGGGGAGAACGGCAATGAGCAGTTCTTC. It encodes CASRGENGNEQFF.

This clonotype was detected many times. The rearrangement links TRBV29-1 to TRBJ1-2; TRBD1 is a possible D gene (6 bases). Germline V gene sequence: CDR1 SQVTM, CDR2 ANQGSEA. The CDR3 runs to 12 residues. Trimming removed 2 bases at V and 7 bases at J, with 11 bases between. The CDR3 spells CSVESRDTGYTF. The CDR3 DNA reads as TGCAGCGTTGAATCTAGGGACACTGGCTACACCTTC.

The gene calls are TRBV29-1 and TRBJ2-3; TRBD1 aligns across 10 bases. The CDR3 is 13 residues long. The V gene's germline CDR1 is SQVTM and CDR2 ANQGSEA. V gave up 8 bases and J gave up 5 bases; unmatched junction bases: 7. CDR3 loop: CSFLTGGQDTQYF. The DNA for the CDR3 is TGCAGCTTCCTGACAGGGGGCCAAGATACGCAGTATTTT.

In this sample, this clonotype turned up a few times. The V and J genes are TRBV6-4 and TRBJ2-2; TRBD1 is a possible D gene (6 bases). From germline, CDR1 is MRHNA and CDR2 SNTAGT. There are 15 residues in the CDR3. The V end was cut by 0 bases, the J end by 7 bases, with 12 bases between. In nucleotides, the CDR3 is TGTGCCAGCAGTGACTCGCAGGGGCAGGGCGGGGAGCTGTTTTTT. This codes for CASSDSQGQGGELFF.